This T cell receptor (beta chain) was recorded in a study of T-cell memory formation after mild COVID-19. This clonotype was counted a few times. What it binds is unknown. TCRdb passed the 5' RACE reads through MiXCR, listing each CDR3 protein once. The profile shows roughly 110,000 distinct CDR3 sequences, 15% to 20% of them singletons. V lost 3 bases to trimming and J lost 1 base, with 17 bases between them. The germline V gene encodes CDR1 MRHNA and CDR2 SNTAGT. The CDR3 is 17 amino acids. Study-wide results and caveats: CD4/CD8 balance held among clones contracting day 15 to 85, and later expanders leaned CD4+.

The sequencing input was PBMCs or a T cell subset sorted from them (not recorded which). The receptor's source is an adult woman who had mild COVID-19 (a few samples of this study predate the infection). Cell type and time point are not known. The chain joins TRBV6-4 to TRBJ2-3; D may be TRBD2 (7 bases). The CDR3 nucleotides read TGTGCCAGCAGTGAGGAACCGGGGGGCCGGGGCACAGATACGCAGTATTTT. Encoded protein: CASSEEPGGRGTDTQYF.